These 8 T cell receptor beta chains share one sample of origin, sequenced in a study of long-term antiretroviral therapy in people with HIV. It was version v3.0 of the immunoSEQ assay that was run at survey level. Method: immunoSEQ multiplex PCR; TCRdb's copy keeps in-frame clones and lacks some. The sample lists roughly 25,000 clones, roughly four fifths seen once, with 23% in the top ten. Here the sequenced sample was unsorted PBMCs, taken 0.4 years after starting antiretroviral therapy. The receptors derive from a man between 45 and 60 years old with HIV.

The chain links TRBV7-9 to TRBJ1-5, with 8 nucleotides matching TRBD1. Germline V gene sequence: CDR1 SEHNR, CDR2 FQNEAQ (reference sequence). CDR3 length equals 14 residues. The J segment lost 4 bases and the V segment lost 5 bases, leaving 4 bases of the junction unmatched. The CDR3 here is CASSGQGINQPQHF. In DNA, the CDR3 is TGTGCCAGCAGCGGACAGGGAATTAATCAGCCCCAGCATTTT.

The chain joins TRBV6-5 to TRBJ1-1; possible D gene TRBD1, 5 bases. Germline V gene sequence: CDR1 MNHEY, CDR2 SVGAGI. Trimming pared 7 bases from V and 7 bases from J, leaving 22 bases between. The length of the CDR3 is 15 residues. DNA of the CDR3: TGTGCCAGCAACGATGGGGCCAGGCAGGGCTATGAAGCTTTCTTT. Protein product: CASNDGARQGYEAFF.

Judged by abundance, this clone is large. The chain has TRBV7-2 and TRBJ1-4; D call uncertain. The CDR3 is made up of 16 amino acids. V was shortened by 3 bases and J by 0 bases, with 11 bases between the two germline ends. Germline CDR1 is SGHTA and CDR2 is FQGNSA. The CDR3 sequence is CASSLTPFATNEKLFF. The CDR3 DNA reads TGTGCCAGCAGCTTGACACCCTTCGCAACTAATGAAAAACTGTTTTTT.

This chain uses TRBV6-9 with TRBJ1-3; D is unclear. CDR3 size: 14 residues. Germline CDR1 reads MNHGY; CDR2 reads SVAAGI. V was shortened by 6 bases and J by 0 bases, with 9 bases between the two germline ends. DNA of the CDR3: TGTGCCAGCAGATTACTCTACTCTGGAAACACCATATATTTT. It is translated as CASRLLYSGNTIYF.

The rearrangement links TRBV29-1 to TRBJ1-4; D is undetermined. In germline, CDR1 is SQVTM, CDR2 ANQGSEA. Trimming stripped 7 bases from V and 6 bases from J, with 18 bases between. The CDR3 totals 14 residues. Written as DNA, the CDR3 is TGCAGCGCCCGGTTGGGCTTAGCGGATGAAAAACTGTTTTTT. This encodes CSARLGLADEKLFF. Supplemented by reference TRBV29-1 and TRBJ1-4, the full variable domain reads SAVISQKPSRDICQRGTSLTIQCQVDSQVTMMFWYRQQPGQSLTLIATANQGSEATYESGFVIDKFPISRPNLTFSTLTVSNMSPEDSSIYLCSARLGLADEKLFFGSGTQLSVL.

The chain recombines TRBV30 with TRBJ2-2; D ambiguous. CDR1 is GTSNPN, CDR2 SVGIG, per germline (reference sequence). The CDR3 spans 14 residues. Trimming shortened V by 0 bases and J by 1 base, and 6 bases separated the two germline ends. This chain's CDR3 is CAWSVLLNTGELFF. The CDR3 DNA is TGTGCCTGGAGTGTACTACTGAACACCGGGGAGCTGTTTTTT.

This chain uses TRBV15 with TRBJ1-1; perhaps TRBD1 as D (6 bases). Trimming removed 0 bases at V and 1 base at J, with 9 bases between. Per germline, CDR1 LNHNV and CDR2 YYDKDF (reference sequence). CDR3 length: 15 amino acids. The CDR3 here is CATSRDLQGNTEAFF. CDR3 DNA sequence: TGTGCCACCAGCAGAGATTTACAGGGGAACACTGAAGCTTTCTTT.

The chain couples TRBV27 to TRBJ1-5; possibly TRBD1 for D (5 bases). The ends were cut back, 7 bases at V and 1 base at J, with 11 bases in the middle. This CDR3 region has 14 residues. In germline, CDR1 is MNHEY, CDR2 SMNVEV (reference sequence). The CDR3 DNA sequence: TGTGCCAGCAACAACTGGGGGAGCAATCAGCCCCAGCATTTT. Translation: CASNNWGSNQPQHF.